The entry below describes one TCR beta chain. The sample comes from a study of OX40 agonist ivuxolimab in advanced cancers. The CDR3 has 13 amino acids. Trimming left V 4 bases short and J 1 base short, with 7 bases between. CDR1 is MGHDK and CDR2 is SYGVNS in the germline V gene. Clones were read by immunoSEQ multiplex PCR, and TCRdb kept only the in-frame ones, dropping some. The sample lists around 66,000 clones, more than 65% seen once, with around 4.5% in the top ten. The sequence was obtained from an adult with an advanced solid tumor such as melanoma, head and neck, liver or kidney cancer. The V and J genes are TRBV25-1 and TRBJ1-1; D ambiguous. The sequenced sample was CD4+ or CD8+ T cells sorted from blood, obtained in a trial of the OX40 agonist ivuxolimab. The CDR3 DNA reads as TGTGCCAGCAGTGCCGGATCGAACACTGAAGCTTTCTTT. Amino acid sequence: CASSAGSNTEAFF.